This TCR beta chain derives from a study of T cell responses to AZD1222 COVID-19 vaccine. Notes on the study in general: Possibly, clonal diversity was underestimated; donors were largely white British and included more females. Samples come after the peak T cell response, not at day 14. Unmutated variant regions are reportedly targeted by nearly half of spike-specific TCRs. Seropositive at baseline were only a handful of AZD1222 recipients.

As to this clone: The target antigen is unknown.

With V trimmed by 6 bases and J by 6 bases, 8 bases remained unmatched. Germline CDR1 and CDR2: SNHLY and FYNNEI. CDR3 length: 14 amino acids. Method: immunoSEQ multiplex PCR; TCRdb's copy keeps in-frame clones and lacks some. The sample shows 95,000 to 100,000 clones, roughly 84% of them seen only once. The rearrangement joins TRBV2 to TRBJ2-7, with 10 bases aligning to TRBD2. The sequence came from an adult in good health. This material consisted of peripheral blood, taken on day 0 of AZD1222 vaccination. CDR3 bases: TGTGCCAGCAGAGGGCTAGCGGGAGTCAGCGAGCAGTACTTC. Translation: CASRGLAGVSEQYF. The whole variable domain, filled in from reference TRBV2 and TRBJ2-7, reads EPEVTQTPSHQVTQMGQEVILRCVPISNHLYFYWYRQILGQKVEFLVSFYNNEISEKSEIFDDQFSVERPDGSNFTLKIRSTKLEDSAMYFCASRGLAGVSEQYFGPGTRLTVT.